The text below deals with one TCR beta chain. Its antigen is undetermined. This entry belongs to a study of shared clonotypes between healthy human individuals. Unmatched junction bases numbered 6, after V lost 2 bases and J lost 8 bases. The CDR3 is 16 residues long. The germline CDR1 and CDR2 sequences are SGHNT and YYREEE (reference sequence). Method: immunoSEQ multiplex PCR; TCRdb's copy keeps in-frame clones and lacks some. The repertoire holds about 360,000 clones, with less than 85% as singletons. Study results and limitations: Sorted-subset samples were not fully sequenced, rarefaction indicated. Richness estimates generally favored naive over memory subsets. Naive CD4 clonotypes overlapped across a handful of donors at approximately 4.5%.

Sequenced sample: memory CD4+ T cells sorted from blood. Indicated subset: CD45RA-negative fraction. The sequence came from a man aged 25-40 years in good health. The chain uses TRBV5-4 and TRBJ2-1, with 14 bases that match TRBD2. The CDR3 nucleotides read TGTGCCAGCAGCTTTCCGGGACTAGCGGGGGAGGATGAGCAGTTCTTC. Its translation: CASSFPGLAGEDEQFF.